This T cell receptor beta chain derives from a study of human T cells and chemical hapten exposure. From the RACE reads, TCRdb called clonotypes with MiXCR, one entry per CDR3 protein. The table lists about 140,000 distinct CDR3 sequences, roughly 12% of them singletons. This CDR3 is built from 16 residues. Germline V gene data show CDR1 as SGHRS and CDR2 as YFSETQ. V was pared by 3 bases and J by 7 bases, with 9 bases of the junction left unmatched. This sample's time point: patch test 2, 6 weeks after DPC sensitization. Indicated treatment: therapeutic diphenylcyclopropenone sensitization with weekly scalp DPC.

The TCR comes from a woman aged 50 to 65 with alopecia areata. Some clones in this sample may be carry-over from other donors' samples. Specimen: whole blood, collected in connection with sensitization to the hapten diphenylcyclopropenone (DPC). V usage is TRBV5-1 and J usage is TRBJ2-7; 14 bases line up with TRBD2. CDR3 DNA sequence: TGCGCCAGCAGCTCCCTGACTAGCGGGAGGGCCGGGGAGCAGTACTTC. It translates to CASSSLTSGRAGEQYF.